This T cell receptor (beta chain) was profiled in a study of blood T cell repertoires in COVID-19 (dated by TCRdb to 2018 to 2021). For the study in its entirety: Collaborator samples came from the United States, Italy and Spain and covered acute and convalescent phases of COVID-19. The repertoires were released in a freely available public database meant as a resource for research on the immune response to SARS-CoV-2. The material from the prospective study consisted of cDNA or gDNA derived from T cells, B-cell-depleted T cells, or PBMCs. Where available, HLA class I and class II types were taken from metadata supplied by the sample provider and were not determined by assay-based typing. Subjects who had been exposed to COVID-19, were actively infected with it, or had recovered from it provided the deeply sampled blood TCRbeta repertoires that made up the dataset. The samples were drawn from two sources: the first 160 participants of the ongoing ImmuneRACE study, and fewer than 1,500 subjects contributed by 6 global collaborators. Nearly every sample came with metadata listing a de-identified subject ID, COVID-19 status, age in years and sex.

Here is what the overall study found, with its caveats: How much clinical and demographic metadata was included differed by source and by participant, and the metadata was provided uncurated.

TCRbeta CDR3 regions were amplified from genomic DNA using the immunoSEQ Assay, a bias-controlled multiplex PCR. As for the authors' bioinformatics: Within the assay, amplification of reference gene primers was used to estimate how many nucleated cells each sample contained. To quantify the absolute abundance of each unique TCRbeta CDR3 rearrangement, sequence reads were collapsed and filtered. Productive Simpson clonality was computed per sample as the square root of Simpson's diversity index over productive rearrangements. TCRdb's version of the immuneACCESS table is confined to in-frame rearrangements and falls short of the full clone set. An unresolved V gene accounts for under half of the shortfall where checked; the remainder is of unknown origin. D and trimming were read from the DNA, whereas the V and J calls and clone size are those reported in that table. Within this sample are hundreds of thousands of clones, with more than 80% of them counted one time only. The ten largest clones add up to 1.4% to 1.5% of the sample.

Whole blood was collected in K2EDTA tubes by collaborating institutions according to the institutions' own protocols. For TCRbeta analysis, collaborators shipped samples in one of three forms: frozen whole blood, isolated PBMCs, or DNA extracted from either of those sample types. The junction carries 15 bases between V and J, which are trimmed by 3 bases and 4 bases respectively. CDR1 and CDR2 (MNHEY, SMNVEV) derive from the germline V gene (reference sequence). The CDR3 goes from the cysteine to the phenylalanine over 15 residues. The entry retains the CDR3 DNA only, 45 bases that are in frame from base 1. Comments on this clone: The antigen it binds to is not known. No base quality values were provided; no much bigger clone lies one nucleotide off.

The sequence came from a woman aged 25 to 39 with active or convalescent COVID-19. The V and J genes are TRBV27 and TRBJ1-2; matching of 6 bases hints at TRBD1 as the D gene. The sample comprised peripheral blood. The CDR3 loop reads CASSFGIGGVYGYTF. The bases read TGTGCCAGCAGTTTCGGGATAGGGGGTGTCTATGGCTACACCTTC.